What follows are 25 T cell receptor beta chains derived from one specimen sequenced in a study of T cells after yellow fever vaccination. TCRdb re-derived calls from the 5' RACE reads in MiXCR, one entry per CDR3 protein. The profile shows some 100,000 distinct CDR3 sequences, about 7.8% of them singletons. Specimen: CD4+ T cells sorted from PBMCs, collected about 49 days after the first yellow fever vaccination. These receptors were taken from a man aged 18 to 29 who received the YFV17D yellow fever vaccine.

This clonotype was seen many times. The chain is built from TRBV7-2 and TRBJ2-3; D gene unclear. Germline V lookup: CDR1 SGHTA, CDR2 FQGNSA. Trimming removed 5 bases at V and 12 bases at J, with 15 bases between. This CDR3 has 12 residues. The CDR3 nucleotides are TGTGCCAGCAGCCCGACTGTACCAACCCAGTATTTT. Protein: CASSPTVPTQYF.

This clonotype came up many times. This rearrangement joins TRBV25-1 to TRBJ1-3; D is perhaps TRBD1 (6 bases). The CDR3 extends over 15 amino acids. CDR1 is MGHDK and CDR2 is SYGVNS in the germline V gene. V was trimmed by 2 bases and J by 2 bases, leaving 10 bases between them. The CDR3 nucleotides read TGTGCCAGCAGTGAACAGGGGTACACTGGAAACACCATATATTTT. This gives the protein CASSEQGYTGNTIYF.

The table lists this clonotype with many counts. V gene TRBV7-2 combines with J gene TRBJ2-1, with D possibly TRBD1 on 8 matching bases. From germline, CDR1 is SGHTA and CDR2 FQGNSA. This CDR3 is 16 amino acids long. Trimming removed 5 bases from V and 12 bases from J, with 26 bases in between. CDR3 sequence: CASSQQGGGPGWGQFF. The CDR3 bases are TGTGCCAGCAGCCAACAGGGGGGGGGCCCTGGATGGGGGCAGTTCTTC.

This clonotype was observed many times. The chain employs TRBV9 and TRBJ1-1; D not resolved. Germline values: CDR1 SGDLS, CDR2 YYNGEE. The CDR3 has 12 amino acids. Trimming took 4 bases from V and 0 from J, leaving 4 bases between them. The CDR3: CASSRMNTEAFF. The CDR3 region has the DNA TGTGCCAGCAGCCGCATGAACACTGAAGCTTTCTTT.

In its sample, this clonotype was seen many times. The chain is built from TRBV28 and TRBJ1-1; D is undetermined. The CDR3 is 13 amino acids. Germline CDR1 is MDHEN and CDR2 is SYDVKM. Trimming left V 8 bases short and J 1 base short, with 11 bases between. CDR3 coding DNA: TGTGCCAGCCACTGGGGAACGAACACTGAAGCTTTCTTT. Translating it yields CASHWGTNTEAFF.

This clonotype was found many times. The rearrangement links TRBV19 to TRBJ2-5; tentatively, D is TRBD2 (6 bases). The germline CDR1 and CDR2 sequences are LNHDA and SQIVND (reference sequence). This CDR3 has 14 residues. V was cut by 8 bases and J by 2 bases, with 15 bases left in between. The CDR3 DNA reads as TGTGCCAGTGGGAGCGGGTTCGTACAAGAGACCCAGTACTTC. Translation: CASGSGFVQETQYF.

This clonotype was observed many times. J is TRBJ2-3 and V is TRBV7-3; D is uncertain. V shed 2 bases and J shed 2 bases, with 8 bases lying between them. Germline V lookup: CDR1 SGHTA, CDR2 FQGTGA. The CDR3 is made up of 14 amino acids. In DNA form, the CDR3 reads TGTGCCAGCAGCTTAGATGGCATCACAGATACGCAGTATTTT. Translating it yields CASSLDGITDTQYF.

This clonotype has at least ten counts. The chain uses TRBV6-2 or TRBV6-3 and TRBJ2-5; 8 bases align to TRBD2. V shed 6 bases, J shed 9 bases, and the junction held 6 bases outside the gene matches. CDR1 is MNHEY and CDR2 is SVGEGT in the germline V gene. CDR3 length: 12 residues. In DNA, the CDR3 is TGTGCCAGCAGGGGTCCCGGGAGGGCCCAGTACTTC. It encodes CASRGPGRAQYF.

In its sample, this clonotype was seen many times. This chain joins TRBV5-6 and TRBJ2-3; D is undetermined. CDR1 is SGHDT, CDR2 YYEEEE, per germline. V was pared by 9 bases and J by 3 bases, with 17 bases between. The CDR3 covers 14 residues. The CDR3 DNA reads as TGTGCCACCCGCGAACGCGGACGGACAGATACGCAGTATTTT. Its translation is CATRERGRTDTQYF.

This clonotype was observed a handful of times. The rearrangement uses TRBV12-3 or TRBV12-4 and TRBJ2-3, with 7 nucleotides matching TRBD2. With 3 bases clipped from V and 3 bases from J, the junction kept 3 bases outside the gene matches. The CDR3 extends over 14 amino acids. The CDR3 DNA reads as TGTGCCAGCAGTTTTGGTAGCGGGACAGATACGCAGTATTTT. It specifies CASSFGSGTDTQYF.

This clonotype appeared many times. V and J are TRBV21-1 and TRBJ2-3; no check of the table's D call, TRBD1, against the DNA was made. TRBV21-1 is termed a pseudogene. This CDR3 has 12 amino acids. CDR3 DNA: TGTGCCAGGAAAATGGGCGGGGGAACGCAGTATTTT. It codes for CARKMGGGTQYF.

The sample holds many counts of this clonotype. A junction end diverges from the germline sequence, so it may reflect a read error. The chain is built from TRBV7-8 and TRBJ1-3, with a tentative D call TRBD1 (6 bases). In germline, CDR1 is SGHVS, CDR2 FQNEAQ. There are 16 residues in the CDR3. The CDR3 sequence: CASSLGTGGSGNTTYF. In DNA, the CDR3 is TGTGCCAGCAGCTTAGGGACGGGGGGCTCTGGAAACACCACATATTTT.

This clonotype turned up a few times. The chain uses TRBV12-3 or TRBV12-4 and TRBJ1-2; D unresolved. This CDR3 comprises 15 residues. Trimming removed 0 bases from V and 0 bases from J, with 8 bases in between. For the CDR3, the DNA is TGTGCCAGCAGTTTAGCGGGCACGACTAACTATGGCTACACCTTC. It translates to CASSLAGTTNYGYTF.

The chain is built from TRBV12-3 or TRBV12-4 and TRBJ1-4, with a tentative D call TRBD1 (6 bases). V lost 5 bases and J lost 11, with 18 bases in between. The CDR3 runs 14 residues. In nucleotides, the CDR3 is TGTGCCAGCAGTCCGACCCGAGGGACACGGAAACTGTTTTTT. Translation gives CASSPTRGTRKLFF.

This clonotype was counted ten times or more. The chain is built from TRBV7-2 and TRBJ2-5, with no clear D. The CDR3 length is 14 residues. The V end lost 1 base, the J end lost 1 base, and 7 bases lay between the germline ends. Germline CDR1 is SGHTA and CDR2 is FQGNSA. CDR3 in DNA: TGTGCCAGCAGCTTAGGCCACAGCCAAGAGACCCAGTACTTC. Protein product: CASSLGHSQETQYF. Combining the CDR3 with reference TRBV7-2 and TRBJ2-5 gives the whole variable domain GAGVSQSPSNKVTEKGKDVELRCDPISGHTALYWYRQSLGQGLEFLIYFQGNSAPDKSGLPSDRFSAERTGGSVSTLTIQRTQQEDSAVYLCASSLGHSQETQYFGPGTRLLVL.

This clonotype was picked up many times. V gene TRBV20-1 combines with J gene TRBJ2-1, with 9 nucleotides matching TRBD2. CDR3 size: 15 residues. CDR1 and CDR2 (germline): DFQATT, SNEGSKA (reference sequence). Trimming cost V 6 bases and J 5 bases; bases outside gene matches: 11. The CDR3 protein is CSAPVAGDRDNEQFF. As DNA, the CDR3 is TGCAGTGCGCCAGTAGCGGGGGATCGTGACAATGAGCAGTTCTTC.

Regarding this clonotype: This clone may be a read error of a much larger clone one base away. CDR3: CASTPKGGELFF. The CDR3 nucleotides read TGTGCCAGCACCCCTAAGGGCGGGGAGCTGTTTTTT. The J gene is TRBJ2-2, the V gene TRBV7-8; D gene unclear. The CDR3 has 12 amino acids. With 7 bases removed from V and 7 bases from J, the gap between germline ends came to 10 bases. The germline V gene encodes CDR1 SGHVS and CDR2 FQNEAQ.

This clonotype has a count of ten or more. V and J are TRBV5-1 and TRBJ1-1; no firm D call. The germline CDR1 and CDR2 sequences are SGHRS and YFSETQ. Trimming pared 4 bases from V and 3 bases from J, leaving 7 bases between. CDR3 size: 12 residues. The CDR3 DNA reads as TGCGCCAGCAGCGCCCCCGACACTGAAGCTTTCTTT. Its translation: CASSAPDTEAFF.

In this sample, this clonotype turned up many times. The chain links TRBV12-3 or TRBV12-4 to TRBJ1-2; 7 bases fit TRBD1. V gave up 2 bases and J gave up 8 bases; unmatched junction bases: 11. The length of the CDR3 is 15 residues. The CDR3 nucleotides are TGTGCCAGCAGTTTATACACAGGGGTGGAGCGGGGCTACACCTTC. As protein: CASSLYTGVERGYTF.

Worth noting for this clonotype: A much larger clonotype is one base distant, so this may be a read error. The chain uses TRBV24-1 and TRBJ2-1; tentative D call: TRBD1 (5 bases). Germline CDR1 reads KGHDR; CDR2 reads SFDVKD. This CDR3 has 15 residues. Trimming pared 3 bases from V and 8 bases from J, leaving 16 bases between. The CDR3 loop is CATSDIREGLDEQFF. The CDR3 bases are TGTGCCACCAGTGATATCAGGGAAGGCCTAGATGAGCAGTTCTTC.

This clonotype was seen at least ten times. J is TRBJ2-5 and V is TRBV7-7; 7 positions agree with TRBD1. V trimming: 5 bases; J trimming: 5 bases; junction bases outside the gene matches: 5. The CDR3 is made up of 13 amino acids. Looked up from germline, CDR1 is SSHAT and CDR2 is FNYEAQ (reference sequence). The chain's CDR3 is CASSQTGEETQYF. The CDR3 region has the DNA TGTGCCAGCAGCCAAACAGGGGAGGAGACCCAGTACTTC.

The sample holds many counts of this clonotype. J is TRBJ2-4 and V is TRBV9; tentative D call: TRBD1 (6 bases). CDR3 length: 16 residues. Germline V gene lookup returns CDR1 SGDLS and CDR2 YYNGEE. With 4 bases removed from V and 1 base from J, the gap between germline ends came to 15 bases. The CDR3 region is CASSPKQQGAKNIQYF. The CDR3 DNA follows: TGTGCCAGCAGCCCGAAGCAACAGGGTGCCAAAAACATTCAGTACTTC.

There are many counts of this clonotype. V and J are TRBV5-5 and TRBJ1-1, with D tentatively TRBD1 (6 bases). This CDR3 has 15 residues. Per the germline V gene, CDR1 is SGHKS and CDR2 is YYEKEE (reference sequence). V lost 4 bases and J 0 bases, leaving 13 bases between the germline ends. The CDR3 reads CASSPGHGMNTEAFF. DNA of the CDR3: TGTGCCAGCAGCCCGGGACACGGAATGAACACTGAAGCTTTCTTT.

This clonotype appeared many times. The chain links TRBV20-1 to TRBJ1-1; no clear D gene. The CDR3 consists of 13 residues. The V end was cut by 3 bases, the J end by 0 bases, with 8 bases between. Germline CDR1 is DFQATT and CDR2 is SNEGSKA (reference sequence). CDR3 in amino acids: CSASRELNTEAFF. The CDR3 coding sequence is TGCAGTGCTAGTAGGGAGTTGAACACTGAAGCTTTCTTT.

In this sample, this clonotype turned up a few times. This sequence joins TRBV7-2 and TRBJ2-5, with TRBD1 matching 8 bases. V lost 3 bases and J lost 1; bases outside the gene matches: 1. Germline V CDR1 and CDR2: SGHTA, FQGNSA. This CDR3 region has 14 residues. The CDR3 DNA sequence: TGTGCCAGCAGCTTCGACAGGGGCCAAGAGACCCAGTACTTC. Amino acids: CASSFDRGQETQYF.